This TCR beta chain derives from a study of vaccination and CD4 T cells after COVID-19. Treatment denoted: approximately nine-day PBMC culture with coronavirus spike peptide pools or control peptides (ViraFEST assay). Germline assignment: CDR1 SNHLY and CDR2 FYNNEI. Losses at the gene ends were 8 bases for V and 1 base for J; bases not matched to a gene: 0. There are 12 residues in the CDR3. This clonotype showed up just a few times. Its target is unknown. With the Oncomine TCR Beta short-read assay, DNA from cultured CD4+ T cells was sequenced. From the PCR reads, TCRdb called clonotypes with MiXCR, one entry per CDR3 protein. The repertoire holds roughly 20,000 distinct CDR3 sequences, with 35% to 45% as singletons.

This sample comprised CD4+ T cells from blood, cultured in vitro, obtained before SARS-CoV-2 vaccination. The chain employs TRBV2 and TRBJ2-3; 7 nucleotides match TRBD1. The TCR sequence derives from a human donor who had recovered from COVID-19. CDR3: CASDRGTDTQYF. CDR3 bases: TGTGCCAGCGACAGGGGCACAGATACGCAGTATTTT.